One and the same sample provided the 7 T cell receptor beta chains below, sequenced in a study of shared clonotypes between healthy human individuals. Profiled with immunoSEQ multiplex PCR; TCRdb holds only in-frame clones, not every one. The sample shows about 480,000 clones, approximately 79% of them seen only once. The sample was PBMCs. The receptors derive from a woman aged 40 to 50 in good health. Some clones in this sample may be carry-over from other donors' samples.

The rearrangement joins TRBV5-6 to TRBJ2-5; 9 nucleotides line up with TRBD1. Germline trimming cut 2 bases from V and 5 bases from J; bases unmatched to any gene: 4. The CDR3 has 14 amino acids. CDR1 and CDR2 from the germline V gene are SGHDT and YYEEEE. The CDR3 DNA follows: TGTGCCAGCAGCTTACAGGGGGCTCTGGAGACCCAGTACTTC. Amino acids: CASSLQGALETQYF. The whole variable domain, filled in from reference TRBV5-6 and TRBJ2-5, reads DAGVTQSPTHLIKTRGQQVTLRCSPKSGHDTVSWYQQALGQGPQFIFQYYEEEERQRGNFPDRFSGHQFPNYSSELNVNALLLGDSALYLCASSLQGALETQYFGPGTRLLVL.

The V and J genes are TRBV19 and TRBJ1-1; no clear D. V was cut by 3 bases and J by 5 bases, with 13 bases left in between. The CDR3 has 14 amino acids. Germline assignment: CDR1 LNHDA and CDR2 SQIVND (reference sequence). CDR3 DNA: TGTGCCAGTAGTATCGGCTCCGTGGGGACTGAAGCTTTCTTT. Its translation: CASSIGSVGTEAFF.

The chain carries TRBV5-1 and TRBJ2-6; possibly TRBD1 for D (6 bases). Germline loops: CDR1 SGHRS, CDR2 YFSETQ. Trimming pared 4 bases from V and 2 bases from J, leaving 10 bases between. This CDR3 is built from 15 residues. CDR3 sequence reads: CASSTGQPGANVLTF. The CDR3 DNA reads as TGCGCCAGCAGCACCGGACAGCCTGGGGCCAACGTCCTGACTTTC.

The V gene is TRBV6-5, the J gene TRBJ2-1, with 10 bases aligning to TRBD1. The CDR3 consists of 14 residues. The germline V gene encodes CDR1 MNHEY and CDR2 SVGAGI. With V trimmed by 0 bases and J by 7 bases, 0 bases remained unmatched. The CDR3 region has the DNA TGTGCCAGCAGTTACTCGGGACAGGGGAATGAGCAGTTCTTC. It specifies CASSYSGQGNEQFF.

The chain joins TRBV6-5 to TRBJ2-5; D ambiguous. CDR1 is MNHEY and CDR2 is SVGAGI in the germline V gene. CDR3 length equals 15 residues. V was trimmed by 2 bases and J by 6 bases, leaving 16 bases between them. The CDR3 sequence is CASSYGWRTIKTQYF. The CDR3 nucleotides read TGTGCCAGCAGTTACGGCTGGCGGACCATCAAGACCCAGTACTTC.

This clone was seen a single time. The chain couples TRBV19 to TRBJ2-1; 11 nucleotides align to TRBD2. The CDR3 totals 17 residues. V was pared by 7 bases and J by 4 bases, with 12 bases of the junction left unmatched. Germline CDR1 and CDR2: LNHDA and SQIVND (reference sequence). DNA of the CDR3: TGTGCCAGTACCTCGAACCGACTAGCGGGAACTTACAATGAGCAGTTCTTC. This sequence encodes CASTSNRLAGTYNEQFF.

J is TRBJ2-1 and V is TRBV9, with 9 bases lining up with TRBD2. Germline V CDR1 and CDR2: SGDLS, YYNGEE. V shed 0 bases, J shed 6 bases, and the junction held 7 bases outside the gene matches. The CDR3 totals 16 residues. CDR3 in DNA: TGTGCCAGCAGCGTAGCGGCGGGAGGGTTTTCCAATGAGCAGTTCTTC. Translated, it gives CASSVAAGGFSNEQFF.